Listed below are T cell receptor beta chains from one sample, sequenced in a study of blood T cell repertoires in COVID-19. Data came from immunoSEQ multiplex PCR; TCRdb stores just in-frame clones and leaves some out. The data show approximately 180,000 clones, roughly nine tenths seen once. The specimen sequenced was peripheral blood. These TCRs come from a man aged 60 to 69 with active or convalescent COVID-19. The CDR3 runs from the conserved cysteine through the conserved F or W. The D gene is left open where the match is weak. For some rows the clone size is stated as once, few or many, or as a class when expanded; others skip it.

>NA|NA|TRBJ1-6|TRBV7-6
TGTGCCAGCAGCTTAGCTTCGCTGGCGGGAGATTCACCCCTCCACTTT
CASSLASLAGDSPLHF
>NA|NA|TRBJ2-5|TRBV7-7
TGTGCCAGCAGCTTAGCCCCCGGGAACCAAGAGACCCAGTACTTC
CASSLAPGNQETQYF
>NA|NA|TRBJ2-5|TRBV19
TGTGCCAGTAGTATTGGTCGGGGGGCTGAAGAGACCCAGTACTTC
CASSIGRGAEETQYF
>NA|NA|TRBJ2-7|TRBV2
TGTGCCAGCAGTGAGTTTCCAGGTAACTACGAGCAGTACTTC
CASSEFPGNYEQYF
>once|NA|TRBJ2-7|TRBV7-2
TGTGCCAGCAGCTTGTGGGGGCTGGGGGAGCAGTACTTC
CASSLWGLGEQYF
>NA|TRBD1|TRBJ2-2|TRBV9
TGTGCCAGCAGCGTAGTACAGGGGGCTGGCACCGGGGAGCTGTTTTTT
CASSVVQGAGTGELFF
>NA|NA|TRBJ1-6|TRBV5-1
TGCGCCAGCAGCTTGGCCGTAGGGGCCAATTCACCCCTCCACTTT
CASSLAVGANSPLHF
>few|TRBD2|TRBJ2-1|TRBV5-4
TGTGCCAGCAGCTACGGACTAGCGGGGGGTGGCAATGAGCAGTTCTTC
CASSYGLAGGGNEQFF
>NA|TRBD1|TRBJ1-4|TRBV30
TGTGCCTGTACAGTGGACAGGGTCTTAGGGTCGGGCGAAAAACTGTTTTTT
CACTVDRVLGSGEKLFF
>NA|NA|TRBJ2-7|TRBV12-3/TRBV12-4
TGTGCCAGCAGTGGGGGCCTCTACGAGCAGTACTTC
CASSGGLYEQYF
>NA|TRBD2|TRBJ2-1|TRBV7-9
TGTGCCAGCCCTCCCCGGACTAGCTACAATGAGCAGTTCTTC
CASPPRTSYNEQFF
>once|NA|TRBJ2-3|TRBV7-6
TGTGCCAGCAGCCAGGCAGATACGCAGTATTTT
CASSQADTQYF
>NA|NA|TRBJ1-2|TRBV5-4
TGTGCCAGCAGCCCCCACAAGAGGGAAGTTGGCTACACCTTC
CASSPHKREVGYTF
>NA|NA|TRBJ2-7|TRBV4-1
TGCGCCAGCAGCTCCCCCGCAGGGTACTACGAGCAGTACTTC
CASSSPAGYYEQYF
>NA|NA|TRBJ1-4|TRBV6-5
TGTGCCAGTCAGGGAAGACCGTTAACTAATGAAAAACTGTTTTTT
CASQGRPLTNEKLFF
>NA|TRBD1|TRBJ1-4|TRBV7-9
TGTGCCAGCAGCTTTACGGACAGGGGGCAAAAACTGTTTTTT
CASSFTDRGQKLFF
>few|TRBD1|TRBJ2-2|TRBV24-1
TGTGCCACCAGTGATTTCAAGGGACAGGAAAACACCGGGGAGCTGTTTTTT
CATSDFKGQENTGELFF
>NA|TRBD1|TRBJ1-1|TRBV20-1
TGCAGTGCTAGTCCCCCGGACAGGGGATTATTTGAAGCTTTCTTT
CSASPPDRGLFEAFF
>NA|TRBD1|TRBJ1-6|TRBV5-1
TGCGCCAGCAGCACCTGGACAGGGGCTCATAATTCACCCCTCCACTTT
CASSTWTGAHNSPLHF
>few|NA|TRBJ1-2|TRBV25-1
TGTGCCAGCAGTGCAAGTGGAGGTATGGGCTACACCTTC
CASSASGGMGYTF
>NA|NA|TRBJ2-7|TRBV2
TGTGCCAGCAGTCTCCAGGGTTACGAGCAGTACTTC
CASSLQGYEQYF
>NA|NA|TRBJ1-6|TRBV10-3
TGTGCCATCAGTACCCAGAACAATTCACCCCTCCACTTT
CAISTQNNSPLHF
>NA|NA|TRBJ2-3|TRBV4-2
TGTGCCAGCAGCCAAGGGCTCTCCAATACGCAGTATTTT
CASSQGLSNTQYF
>NA|TRBD1|TRBJ1-5|TRBV6-4
TGTGCCAGCAGTCGGACAGGGGGCGAAAGGCCTCAGCCCCAGCATTTT
CASSRTGGERPQPQHF
>NA|NA|TRBJ2-4|TRBV6-1
TGTGCCAGCAGTGAAGGAGAAGGGGGTCCGGGAAACATTCAGTACTTC
CASSEGEGGPGNIQYF
>NA|NA|TRBJ2-5|TRBV5-1
TGCGCCAGCACGAGGGGGTCTCAAGAGACCCAGTACTTC
CASTRGSQETQYF
>few|NA|TRBJ1-3|TRBV6-5
TGTGCCAGCACGATCGGGGACACAGGAAACACCATATATTTT
CASTIGDTGNTIYF
>NA|NA|TRBJ1-3|TRBV12-3/TRBV12-4
TGTGCCAGCAGTCCTACTGGAAACACCATATATTTT
CASSPTGNTIYF
>NA|TRBD2|TRBJ2-1|TRBV25-1
TGTGCCAGCAGTGAATATGGGACGCGGGGGGGTCACAATGAGCAGTTCTTC
CASSEYGTRGGHNEQFF
>NA|NA|TRBJ2-7|TRBV3-1/TRBV3-2
TGTGCCAGCAGCCAACTGGGGGCTAGCTCCTACGAGCAGTACTTC
CASSQLGASSYEQYF
>few|TRBD1|TRBJ2-6|TRBV10-3
TGTGCCATCAGAGAACAGGGGAGCGTGTTCGGGGCCAACGTCCTGACTTTC
CAIREQGSVFGANVLTF
>few|NA|TRBJ2-2|TRBV11-2
TGTGCCAGCAGCTTAACTTTGGGGGAGCTGTTTTTT
CASSLTLGELFF
>NA|NA|TRBJ1-5|TRBV5-8
TGTGCCAGCAGCACCGGAGGGGATAGCAATCAGCCCCAGCATTTT
CASSTGGDSNQPQHF
>NA|NA|TRBJ2-1|TRBV6-1
TGTGCCAGCAGTGACCTCTACAATGAGCAGTTCTTC
CASSDLYNEQFF
>NA|NA|TRBJ2-3|TRBV29-1
TGCAGCGTTGAGGAGGGGATAAGCACAGATACGCAGTATTTT
CSVEEGISTDTQYF
>NA|NA|TRBJ2-7|TRBV6-6
TGTGCCAGCGGACCGGGACTGGACTACGAGCAGTACTTC
CASGPGLDYEQYF
>NA|TRBD2|TRBJ2-7|TRBV11-2
TGTGCCAGCAGCTTAGCCGGGACTAGCTCCTACGAGCAGTACTTC
CASSLAGTSSYEQYF
>NA|TRBD2|TRBJ2-3|TRBV9
TGTGCCAGCAGCCCTAGACTAGCGGGGCCAGATACGCAGTATTTT
CASSPRLAGPDTQYF
>NA|NA|TRBJ1-3|TRBV23-1
TGCGCCAGCAGTCAATATAAATTCTCTGGAAACACCATATATTTT
CASSQYKFSGNTIYF
>NA|TRBD2|TRBJ2-5|TRBV6-6
TGTGCCAGCAGTTATCCGGGACTAAGTCAAGAGACCCAGTACTTC
CASSYPGLSQETQYF
>NA|TRBD2|TRBJ2-1|TRBV24-1
TGTGCCACCAGTGATTCTACTAGCGGGAGGTTACATGAGCAGTTCTTC
CATSDSTSGRLHEQFF
>NA|TRBD1|TRBJ1-3|TRBV5-1
TGCGCCAGCAGCTTAGGACAGGACCGATTCTCTGGAAACACCATATATTTT
CASSLGQDRFSGNTIYF
>NA|NA|TRBJ2-3|TRBV18
TGTGCCAGCTCACCAGGGGGCGGGCACACAGATACGCAGTATTTT
CASSPGGGHTDTQYF
>NA|TRBD2|TRBJ2-7|TRBV29-1
TGCAGCGTTAGCCCTCACGGGACTAGCGGGGGTGAGGTCTACGAGCAGTACTTC
CSVSPHGTSGGEVYEQYF
>NA|NA|TRBJ1-5|TRBV27
TGTGCCAGCAAACAGGCTACTAGCAATCAGCCCCAGCATTTT
CASKQATSNQPQHF
>few|NA|TRBJ2-3|TRBV7-9
TGTGCCAGCAGCTTAGGGGATGCAGGGACAGATACGCAGTATTTT
CASSLGDAGTDTQYF
>once|NA|TRBJ2-3|TRBV5-6
TGTGCCAGCAGCGACTATAGTATCGCCCTTAGAGATACGCAGTATTTT
CASSDYSIALRDTQYF
>NA|NA|TRBJ1-3|TRBV9
TGTGCCAGCGGGGCGGAGAACTCTGGAAACACCATATATTTT
CASGAENSGNTIYF
>NA|NA|TRBJ2-1|TRBV2
TGTGCCAGCATGGGGGCCAACTCCTACAATGAGCAGTTCTTC
CASMGANSYNEQFF
>NA|TRBD1|TRBJ1-3|TRBV5-1
TGCGCCAGCAGCGGGGGACAGTCCTCCTCTGGAAACACCATATATTTT
CASSGGQSSSGNTIYF
>few|NA|TRBJ1-1|TRBV19
TGTGCCAGTAGTAGGCCCTCAGTGAACACTGAAGCTTTCTTT
CASSRPSVNTEAFF
>NA|TRBD1|TRBJ1-1|TRBV5-1
TGCGCCAGCAGCTTAGGGGGCCGGTACACTGAAGCTTTCTTT
CASSLGGRYTEAFF
>NA|NA|TRBJ2-5|TRBV7-2
TGTGCCAGCAGCTTAGTGTTTGTCCCTAGTGAGACCCAGTACTTC
CASSLVFVPSETQYF
>once|NA|TRBJ1-5|TRBV4-1
TGCGCCAGCAGCCAACCCCCCGCCGGGAACAATCAGCCCCAGCATTTT
CASSQPPAGNNQPQHF
>NA|NA|TRBJ2-3|TRBV5-1
TGCGCCAGCAGCTTGGGACAGCTGAGGGATACGCAGTATTTT
CASSLGQLRDTQYF